This TCR beta chain stems from a study of response to subunit inactivated influenza vaccine. TCRdb recomputed calls from the RT-PCR reads with MiXCR, one row per CDR3 protein. The sample consists of hundreds of thousands of distinct CDR3 sequences, approximately 7.6% of them appearing once. Details on this clonotype: The antigen is undetermined.

Overall study findings and caveats: Seasonal influenza vaccination, on each occasion, was suggested by the authors to recruit few new T cells.

The germline CDR1 and CDR2 sequences are MNHEY and SVGEGT. There are 17 residues in the CDR3. Trimming cost V 6 bases and J 6 bases; bases outside gene matches: 19. Here the sequenced sample was PBMCs from blood, taken roughly 24 months after vaccination. The J gene is TRBJ1-2, the V gene TRBV6-2 or TRBV6-3, with 7 bases aligning to TRBD1. The sequence was obtained from a man aged 45-69 years who received an inactivated influenza vaccine. DNA of the CDR3: TGTGCCAGCAGCCCGTGGAGGGGGCCCTCGGTACCGGATGGCTACACCTTC. It translates to CASSPWRGPSVPDGYTF.